Listed below are T cell receptor beta chains from one sample, sequenced in a study of blood T cells in healthy people across ages. In TCRdb, the 5' RACE reads were re-called with MiXCR into one record per CDR3 protein. This sample yields 850,000 to 1,000,000 distinct CDR3 sequences, of which 51% are seen a single time; 20% to 25% belongs to the top ten. Sequenced sample: blood. The receptors were gathered from a woman aged 60 to 75 in good health. The CDR3 runs from the conserved cysteine through the conserved F or W. D genes are given only for firm matches. The size field is filled for only some rows; it gives once, few, many or a size class.

d_call: TRBD1
v_call: TRBV12-3/TRBV12-4
clone_size: NA
j_call: TRBJ2-2
cdr3_aa: CASSPRDRANGELFF
cdr3_nt: TGTGCCAGCAGTCCAAGGGACAGGGCGAACGGGGAGCTGTTTTTT

d_call: NA
v_call: TRBV20-1
clone_size: NA
j_call: TRBJ2-7
cdr3_aa: CSAIGSPSSYYEQYF
cdr3_nt: TGCAGTGCTATTGGATCCCCCAGTTCCTACTACGAGCAGTACTTC

d_call: TRBD1
v_call: TRBV28
clone_size: NA
j_call: TRBJ2-3
cdr3_aa: CASSLIGDRSTDTQYF
cdr3_nt: TGTGCCAGCAGTTTAATAGGGGACAGAAGCACAGATACGCAGTATTTT

d_call: TRBD2
v_call: TRBV29-1
clone_size: few
j_call: TRBJ2-3
cdr3_aa: CSAIGLAAGTDTQYF
cdr3_nt: TGCAGCGCTATAGGACTAGCGGCCGGCACAGATACGCAGTATTTT

d_call: NA
v_call: TRBV4-3
clone_size: NA
j_call: TRBJ2-7
cdr3_aa: CAGSQGSGERTLEQYF
cdr3_nt: TGCGCCGGCAGCCAAGGCTCGGGGGAAAGAACTCTCGAGCAGTACTTC

d_call: TRBD2
v_call: TRBV11-2
clone_size: NA
j_call: TRBJ2-3
cdr3_aa: CASSSLAGSEADTQYF
cdr3_nt: TGTGCCAGCAGCTCACTAGCGGGTTCAGAGGCAGATACGCAGTATTTT

d_call: TRBD1
v_call: TRBV10-3
clone_size: NA
j_call: TRBJ2-1
cdr3_aa: CAISGGGTGRNEQFF
cdr3_nt: TGTGCCATCAGTGGGGGCGGGACAGGGAGGAATGAGCAGTTCTTC

d_call: TRBD1
v_call: TRBV20-1
clone_size: NA
j_call: TRBJ1-4
cdr3_aa: CSASSDRVTPNEKLFF
cdr3_nt: TGCAGTGCTAGTTCGGACAGGGTGACACCTAATGAAAAACTGTTTTTT

d_call: NA
v_call: TRBV28
clone_size: few
j_call: TRBJ2-7
cdr3_aa: CASRPTLGYEQYF
cdr3_nt: TGTGCCAGCAGGCCCACGCTTGGGTACGAGCAGTACTTC

d_call: NA
v_call: TRBV30
clone_size: NA
j_call: TRBJ2-4
cdr3_aa: CAWSVLLSGVAKNIQYF
cdr3_nt: TGTGCCTGGAGTGTACTATTAAGTGGTGTAGCCAAAAACATTCAGTACTTC

d_call: NA
v_call: TRBV12-3/TRBV12-4
clone_size: NA
j_call: TRBJ2-7
cdr3_aa: CASSVYGAAGQYF
cdr3_nt: TGTGCCAGCAGTGTATACGGTGCCGCGGGGCAGTACTTC

d_call: TRBD2
v_call: TRBV27
clone_size: NA
j_call: TRBJ2-5
cdr3_aa: CASSSRIGVGLAGTPETQYF
cdr3_nt: TGTGCCAGCAGCAGTCGTATCGGGGTCGGACTAGCGGGAACTCCGGAGACCCAGTACTTC

d_call: NA
v_call: TRBV28
clone_size: few
j_call: TRBJ2-1
cdr3_aa: CASWSAGNEQFF
cdr3_nt: TGTGCCAGCTGGTCCGCCGGGAATGAGCAGTTCTTC

d_call: TRBD2
v_call: TRBV27
clone_size: NA
j_call: TRBJ2-7
cdr3_aa: CASHPELAGSYNEQYF
cdr3_nt: TGTGCCAGCCATCCCGAGCTAGCGGGTTCCTACAATGAGCAGTACTTC

d_call: NA
v_call: TRBV28
clone_size: NA
j_call: TRBJ2-7
cdr3_aa: CASSGRGLRGTLYEQYF
cdr3_nt: TGTGCCAGCAGTGGCCGGGGTTTGAGGGGTACCCTCTACGAGCAGTACTTC

d_call: NA
v_call: TRBV6-5
clone_size: NA
j_call: TRBJ2-7
cdr3_aa: CASSYSTGTTYYEQYF
cdr3_nt: TGTGCCAGCAGTTACTCCACCGGGACGACGTACTACGAGCAGTACTTC

d_call: NA
v_call: TRBV7-8
clone_size: NA
j_call: TRBJ1-1
cdr3_aa: CASSLSLFTEAFF
cdr3_nt: TGTGCCAGCAGTCTATCCCTCTTCACTGAAGCTTTCTTT

d_call: TRBD2
v_call: TRBV28
clone_size: once
j_call: TRBJ2-1
cdr3_aa: CATVPVNSGNRNEQFF
cdr3_nt: TGTGCCACCGTCCCGGTGAATAGCGGGAATCGCAATGAGCAGTTCTTC

d_call: NA
v_call: TRBV10-3
clone_size: many
j_call: TRBJ2-7
cdr3_aa: CAISDEGAGVYEQYF
cdr3_nt: TGTGCCATCAGTGACGAAGGCGCAGGGGTCTACGAGCAGTACTTC

d_call: NA
v_call: TRBV28
clone_size: NA
j_call: TRBJ2-1
cdr3_aa: CASKGVAGQYWNEQFF
cdr3_nt: TGTGCCAGCAAAGGGGTCGCGGGACAATATTGGAATGAGCAGTTCTTC

d_call: NA
v_call: TRBV7-9
clone_size: NA
j_call: TRBJ2-3
cdr3_aa: CASISTDTQYF
cdr3_nt: TGTGCCAGCATTAGCACAGATACGCAGTATTTT

d_call: NA
v_call: TRBV4-1
clone_size: NA
j_call: TRBJ2-7
cdr3_aa: CASSRDGTELEQYF
cdr3_nt: TGCGCCAGCAGCCGCGACGGGACGGAACTCGAGCAGTACTTC

d_call: NA
v_call: TRBV19
clone_size: NA
j_call: TRBJ1-5
cdr3_aa: CASRLQRSPNQPQHF
cdr3_nt: TGTGCTAGTAGACTACAACGTAGCCCTAATCAGCCCCAGCATTTT

d_call: TRBD1
v_call: TRBV7-9
clone_size: few
j_call: TRBJ2-3
cdr3_aa: CASSLGTGTYTDTQYF
cdr3_nt: TGTGCCAGCAGCCTAGGGACAGGCACGTACACAGATACGCAGTATTTT

d_call: TRBD1
v_call: TRBV20-1
clone_size: NA
j_call: TRBJ2-3
cdr3_aa: CSARDIQGVGTDTQYF
cdr3_nt: TGCAGTGCTAGAGATATCCAGGGGGTCGGCACAGATACGCAGTATTTT

d_call: NA
v_call: TRBV20-1
clone_size: NA
j_call: TRBJ1-1
cdr3_aa: CSARKSLASNTEAFF
cdr3_nt: TGCAGTGCTAGAAAGTCGTTGGCTTCCAACACTGAAGCTTTCTTT

d_call: NA
v_call: TRBV4-2
clone_size: NA
j_call: TRBJ2-7
cdr3_aa: CASSQAGIEQYF
cdr3_nt: TGTGCCAGCAGCCAAGCGGGGATTGAGCAGTACTTC

d_call: NA
v_call: TRBV11-3
clone_size: NA
j_call: TRBJ2-5
cdr3_aa: CASSLGQRIEETQYF
cdr3_nt: TGTGCCAGCAGCTTAGGCCAACGCATAGAAGAGACCCAGTACTTC

d_call: NA
v_call: TRBV7-2
clone_size: NA
j_call: TRBJ1-6
cdr3_aa: CASSPPFGAVIHSPLHF
cdr3_nt: TGTGCCAGCAGCCCACCTTTCGGGGCGGTAATTCATTCACCCCTCCACTTT

d_call: NA
v_call: TRBV7-3
clone_size: NA
j_call: TRBJ2-1
cdr3_aa: CASSVPGGDEQFF
cdr3_nt: TGTGCCAGCAGCGTCCCCGGAGGGGATGAGCAGTTCTTC

d_call: NA
v_call: TRBV11-2
clone_size: NA
j_call: TRBJ2-5
cdr3_aa: CASSLRPRRETQYF
cdr3_nt: TGTGCCAGCAGCTTACGACCGCGAAGGGAGACCCAGTACTTC

d_call: TRBD2
v_call: TRBV15
clone_size: NA
j_call: TRBJ2-5
cdr3_aa: CATASMGLAVETQYF
cdr3_nt: TGTGCCACCGCTTCTATGGGACTAGCGGTAGAGACCCAGTACTTC

d_call: TRBD2
v_call: TRBV9
clone_size: few
j_call: TRBJ2-7
cdr3_aa: CASSVGLAGGQHEQYF
cdr3_nt: TGTGCCAGCAGCGTAGGCCTAGCGGGAGGGCAGCACGAGCAGTACTTC

d_call: NA
v_call: TRBV20-1
clone_size: NA
j_call: TRBJ2-7
cdr3_aa: CSAHSTDSYEQYF
cdr3_nt: TGCAGTGCTCACTCAACGGACAGCTACGAGCAGTACTTC

d_call: NA
v_call: TRBV14
clone_size: many
j_call: TRBJ2-7
cdr3_aa: CASSQGSFSYEQYF
cdr3_nt: TGTGCCAGCAGCCAAGGGTCCTTCTCCTACGAGCAGTACTTC

d_call: NA
v_call: TRBV11-2
clone_size: NA
j_call: TRBJ2-7
cdr3_aa: CASSLSPTVYEQYF
cdr3_nt: TGTGCCAGCAGCTTATCCCCTACTGTTTACGAGCAGTACTTC

d_call: TRBD2
v_call: TRBV7-2
clone_size: NA
j_call: TRBJ2-1
cdr3_aa: CASSLLLAGGPRSYDEQFF
cdr3_nt: TGTGCCAGCAGCTTACTACTAGCGGGAGGGCCCCGCTCCTACGATGAGCAGTTCTTC

d_call: NA
v_call: TRBV2
clone_size: NA
j_call: TRBJ1-5
cdr3_aa: CASSVGGFNQPQHF
cdr3_nt: TGTGCCAGCAGTGTGGGAGGGTTTAACCAGCCCCAGCATTTT

d_call: TRBD2
v_call: TRBV20-1
clone_size: NA
j_call: TRBJ2-7
cdr3_aa: CSAKGLAGTYEQYF
cdr3_nt: TGCAGTGCTAAGGGACTAGCGGGTACCTACGAGCAGTACTTC

d_call: TRBD1
v_call: TRBV4-1
clone_size: NA
j_call: TRBJ2-7
cdr3_aa: CASSQDERGPYEQYF
cdr3_nt: TGCGCCAGCAGCCAAGATGAGAGGGGGCCATACGAGCAGTACTTC

d_call: NA
v_call: TRBV12-3/TRBV12-4
clone_size: NA
j_call: TRBJ2-1
cdr3_aa: CATHAGGGSEFF
cdr3_nt: TGTGCCACCCATGCGGGTGGGGGAAGTGAGTTCTTC

d_call: NA
v_call: TRBV15
clone_size: NA
j_call: TRBJ1-2
cdr3_aa: CATSRVEGVGYTF
cdr3_nt: TGTGCCACCAGCAGAGTTGAGGGGGTTGGCTACACCTTC

d_call: TRBD2
v_call: TRBV28
clone_size: NA
j_call: TRBJ2-7
cdr3_aa: CASSLWFRGTRKVYEQYF
cdr3_nt: TGTGCCAGCAGTTTATGGTTCAGAGGGACTAGGAAGGTCTACGAGCAGTACTTC

d_call: NA
v_call: TRBV28
clone_size: NA
j_call: TRBJ1-5
cdr3_aa: CASSFDSPNQPQHF
cdr3_nt: TGTGCCAGCAGTTTTGACAGTCCCAATCAGCCCCAGCATTTT

d_call: NA
v_call: TRBV10-3
clone_size: NA
j_call: TRBJ1-1
cdr3_aa: CAISPGMNTEAFF
cdr3_nt: TGTGCCATCAGTCCGGGGATGAACACTGAAGCTTTCTTT

d_call: NA
v_call: TRBV9
clone_size: few
j_call: TRBJ2-7
cdr3_aa: CASSKGTAHEQYF
cdr3_nt: TGTGCCAGCAGCAAAGGGACCGCGCACGAGCAGTACTTC

d_call: NA
v_call: TRBV28
clone_size: NA
j_call: TRBJ2-4
cdr3_aa: CASAPGIGLAKNIQYF
cdr3_nt: TGTGCCAGCGCCCCAGGGATCGGTCTAGCCAAAAACATTCAGTACTTC

d_call: NA
v_call: TRBV29-1
clone_size: NA
j_call: TRBJ1-5
cdr3_aa: CSVTEGEYQPQHF
cdr3_nt: TGCAGCGTTACCGAGGGGGAATATCAGCCCCAGCATTTT

d_call: NA
v_call: TRBV4-1
clone_size: few
j_call: TRBJ2-1
cdr3_aa: CASSQEPGSYSYNEQFF
cdr3_nt: TGCGCCAGCAGCCAAGAACCGGGGAGCTACTCCTACAATGAGCAGTTCTTC

d_call: NA
v_call: TRBV6-6
clone_size: NA
j_call: TRBJ1-1
cdr3_aa: CASTWGPNTEAFF
cdr3_nt: TGTGCCAGCACCTGGGGGCCCAACACTGAAGCTTTCTTT

d_call: NA
v_call: TRBV18
clone_size: once
j_call: TRBJ2-7
cdr3_aa: CASSPPTGYSYEQYF
cdr3_nt: TGTGCCAGCTCACCACCAACAGGGTACTCCTACGAGCAGTACTTC

d_call: TRBD2
v_call: TRBV29-1
clone_size: many
j_call: TRBJ2-5
cdr3_aa: CSVVASGSLETQYF
cdr3_nt: TGCAGCGTTGTTGCTAGCGGGAGTCTGGAGACCCAGTACTTC

d_call: TRBD1
v_call: TRBV28
clone_size: NA
j_call: TRBJ1-2
cdr3_aa: CASSPPGQTWGYTF
cdr3_nt: TGTGCCAGCAGTCCCCCGGGACAGACGTGGGGCTACACCTTC

d_call: TRBD2
v_call: TRBV15
clone_size: NA
j_call: TRBJ2-3
cdr3_aa: CATSRSGRGDTQYF
cdr3_nt: TGTGCCACCAGCAGGAGCGGGAGGGGAGATACGCAGTATTTT

d_call: NA
v_call: TRBV7-2
clone_size: many
j_call: TRBJ2-6
cdr3_aa: CSSGANVLTF
cdr3_nt: TGCTCCTCTGGGGCCAACGTCCTGACTTTC

d_call: NA
v_call: TRBV12-3/TRBV12-4
clone_size: few
j_call: TRBJ2-2
cdr3_aa: CASSIGTRGTGELFF
cdr3_nt: TGTGCCAGCAGCATCGGGACAAGAGGCACCGGGGAGCTGTTTTTT

d_call: NA
v_call: TRBV7-2
clone_size: NA
j_call: TRBJ2-5
cdr3_aa: CASSLDRANRETQYF
cdr3_nt: TGTGCCAGCAGCTTAGACAGGGCGAATCGAGAGACCCAGTACTTC

d_call: NA
v_call: TRBV5-1
clone_size: NA
j_call: TRBJ2-7
cdr3_aa: CASSRGEVTNEQYF
cdr3_nt: TGCGCCAGCAGCCGCGGGGAGGTGACGAACGAGCAGTACTTC

d_call: NA
v_call: TRBV3-1
clone_size: NA
j_call: TRBJ2-7
cdr3_aa: CASSQDLKVRRNYEQYF
cdr3_nt: TGTGCCAGCAGCCAAGATCTTAAGGTCAGGAGGAACTACGAGCAGTACTTC

d_call: TRBD1
v_call: TRBV12-3/TRBV12-4
clone_size: few
j_call: TRBJ2-7
cdr3_aa: CASSRDREAYEQYF
cdr3_nt: TGTGCCAGCAGCCGGGACAGGGAGGCCTACGAGCAGTACTTC